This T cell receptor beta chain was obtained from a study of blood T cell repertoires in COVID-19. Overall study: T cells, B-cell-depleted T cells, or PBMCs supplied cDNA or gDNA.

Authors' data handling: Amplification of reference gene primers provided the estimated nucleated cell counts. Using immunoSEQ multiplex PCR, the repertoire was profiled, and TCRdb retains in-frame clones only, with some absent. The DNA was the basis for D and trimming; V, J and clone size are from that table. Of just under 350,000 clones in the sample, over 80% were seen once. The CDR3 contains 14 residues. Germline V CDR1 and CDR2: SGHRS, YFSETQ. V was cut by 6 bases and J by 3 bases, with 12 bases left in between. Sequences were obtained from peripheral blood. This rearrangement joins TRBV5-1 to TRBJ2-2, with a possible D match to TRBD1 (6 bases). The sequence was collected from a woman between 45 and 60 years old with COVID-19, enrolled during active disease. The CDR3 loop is CASIQGIDTGELFF. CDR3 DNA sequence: TGCGCCAGCATCCAGGGGATAGACACCGGGGAGCTGTTTTTT.